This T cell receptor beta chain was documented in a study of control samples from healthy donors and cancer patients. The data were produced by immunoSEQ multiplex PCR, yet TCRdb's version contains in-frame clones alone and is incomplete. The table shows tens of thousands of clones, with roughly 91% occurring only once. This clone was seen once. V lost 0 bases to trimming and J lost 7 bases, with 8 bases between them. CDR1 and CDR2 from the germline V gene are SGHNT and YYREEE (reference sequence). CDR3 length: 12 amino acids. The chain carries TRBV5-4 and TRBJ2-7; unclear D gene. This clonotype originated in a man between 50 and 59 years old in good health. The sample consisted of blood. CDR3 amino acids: CASSLGLGEQYF. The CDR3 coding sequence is TGTGCCAGCAGCTTGGGGCTCGGGGAGCAGTACTTC.